The subject of this entry is one T cell receptor (beta chain). Its antigen remains unknown. The data are from a study of T cells in localized non-small cell lung cancer. This CDR3 is 14 amino acids long. Trimming removed 1 base at V and 1 base at J, with 7 bases between. Germline V gene lookup returns CDR1 SGHAT and CDR2 FQNNGV. Libraries were prepared by immunoSEQ multiplex PCR; TCRdb keeps only in-frame clonotypes and omits some of them. The table lists tens of thousands of clones, about 88% of them singletons. Regarding the study as a whole: When the top 100 tumor clones were examined, a median roughly 62 of them also appeared in the adjacent lung, which was paired and uninvolved. Uninvolved adjacent lung showed peak T cell clonality, exceeding tumor.

This rearrangement joins TRBV11-2 to TRBJ2-5; D possibly corresponds to TRBD2 (5 bases). The receptor comes from a female donor older than 55 with stage I lung adenocarcinoma. Sequences were derived from peripheral blood, sampled before any cancer treatment. The CDR3 sequence: CASSLGTSQETQYF. The DNA for the CDR3 is TGTGCCAGCAGCTTAGGGACTTCCCAAGAGACCCAGTACTTC.